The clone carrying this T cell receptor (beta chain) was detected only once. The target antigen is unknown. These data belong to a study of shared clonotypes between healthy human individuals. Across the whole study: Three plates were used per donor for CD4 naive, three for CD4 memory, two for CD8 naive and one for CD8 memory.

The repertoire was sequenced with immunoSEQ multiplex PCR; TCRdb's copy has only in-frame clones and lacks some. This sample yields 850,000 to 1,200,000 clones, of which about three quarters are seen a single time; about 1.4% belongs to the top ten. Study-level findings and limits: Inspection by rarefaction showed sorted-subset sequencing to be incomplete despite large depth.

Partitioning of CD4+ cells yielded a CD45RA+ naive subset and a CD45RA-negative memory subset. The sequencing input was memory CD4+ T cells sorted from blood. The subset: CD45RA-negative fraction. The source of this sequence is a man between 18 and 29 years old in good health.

CDR3 in amino acids: CASRGGVTPRETQYF. Here the CDR3 DNA reads TGTGCCAGCAGAGGCGGTGTGACACCTAGGGAGACCCAGTACTTC. This rearrangement joins TRBV6-5 to TRBJ2-5, with D uncertain. This CDR3 is 15 amino acids long. Germline V lookup: CDR1 MNHEY, CDR2 SVGAGI. The ends were cut back, 6 bases at V and 5 bases at J, with 19 bases in the middle.